This T cell receptor (beta chain) derives from a study of Ad26.COV2.S vaccination and SARS-CoV-2 variants. Across the study: A participant enrolled in the COV1001 Ad26.COV2.S trial arm provided the sample. Study-wide points: Placebo recipients had lower spike-specific TCR breadth than vaccine recipients.

Points on this clone: Its antigen is unidentified.

Indicated treatment: some 19 received Ad26.COV2.S at low or high dose, single or two shots; about 5 received placebo; per-sample allocation not given. Sampling took place 63 days after the first vaccine or placebo injection. Its platform was an Ad26 vector, and its expressed antigen was Wuhan-strain SARS-CoV-2 spike. Sequencing used immunoSEQ multiplex PCR; TCRdb keeps in-frame clones, though not all of them. Of approximately 350,000 clones in the sample, around 86% were seen once. The CDR3 is 15 residues long. The V gene end was trimmed by 10 bases and the J gene end by 3 bases; junction bases not matched to a gene: 10. The V gene's germline CDR1 is ENHRY and CDR2 SYGVKD.

The starting material was peripheral blood, obtained in a trial of Ad26.COV2.S vaccine versus placebo. The clonotype was recovered from a person between 18 and 65 years old who received the Ad26.COV2.S COVID-19 vaccine or a placebo. J is TRBJ2-3 and V is TRBV10-3, with 10 bases that match TRBD2. CDR3 region: CATRPGTSETDTQYF. DNA for the CDR3: TGTGCCACCCGCCCGGGGACTAGCGAAACAGATACGCAGTATTTT.